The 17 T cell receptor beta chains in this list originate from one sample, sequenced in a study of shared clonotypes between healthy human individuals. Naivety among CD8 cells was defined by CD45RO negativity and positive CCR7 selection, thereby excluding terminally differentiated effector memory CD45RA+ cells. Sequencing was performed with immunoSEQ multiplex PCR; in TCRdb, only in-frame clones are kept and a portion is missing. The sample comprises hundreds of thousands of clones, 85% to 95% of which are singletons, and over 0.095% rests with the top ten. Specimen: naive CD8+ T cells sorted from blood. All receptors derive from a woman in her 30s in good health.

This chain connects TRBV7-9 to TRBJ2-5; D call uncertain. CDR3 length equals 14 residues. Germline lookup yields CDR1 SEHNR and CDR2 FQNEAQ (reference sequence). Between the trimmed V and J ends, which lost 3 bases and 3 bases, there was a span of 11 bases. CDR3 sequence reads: CASSFRQPEETQYF. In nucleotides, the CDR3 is TGTGCCAGCAGCTTTAGGCAACCGGAAGAGACCCAGTACTTC.

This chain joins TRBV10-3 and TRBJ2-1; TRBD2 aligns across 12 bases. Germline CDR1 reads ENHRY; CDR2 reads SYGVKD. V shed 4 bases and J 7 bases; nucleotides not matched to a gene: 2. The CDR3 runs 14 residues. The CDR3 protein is CAISGTSGKNEQFF. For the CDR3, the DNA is TGTGCCATCAGTGGGACTAGCGGGAAAAATGAGCAGTTCTTC.

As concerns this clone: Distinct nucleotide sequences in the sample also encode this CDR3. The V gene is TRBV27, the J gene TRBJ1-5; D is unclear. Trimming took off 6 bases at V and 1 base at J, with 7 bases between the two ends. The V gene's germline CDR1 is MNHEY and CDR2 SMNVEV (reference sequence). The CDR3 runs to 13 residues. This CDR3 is CASSRGSNQPQHF. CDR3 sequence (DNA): TGTGCCAGCAGCCGGGGAAGCAATCAGCCCCAGCATTTT.

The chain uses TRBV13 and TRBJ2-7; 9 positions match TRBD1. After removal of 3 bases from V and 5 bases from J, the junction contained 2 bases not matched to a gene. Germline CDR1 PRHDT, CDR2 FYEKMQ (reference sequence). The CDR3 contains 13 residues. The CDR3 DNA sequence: TGTGCCAGCAGCTTGGACAGGGGAAACGAGCAGTACTTC. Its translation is CASSLDRGNEQYF.

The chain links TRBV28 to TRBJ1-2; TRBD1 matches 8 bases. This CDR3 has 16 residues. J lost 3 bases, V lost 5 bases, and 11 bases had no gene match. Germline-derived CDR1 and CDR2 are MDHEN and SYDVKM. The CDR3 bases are TGTGCCAGCAGTAGGACAGGGATAATAGACGACTATGGCTACACCTTC. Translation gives CASSRTGIIDDYGYTF.

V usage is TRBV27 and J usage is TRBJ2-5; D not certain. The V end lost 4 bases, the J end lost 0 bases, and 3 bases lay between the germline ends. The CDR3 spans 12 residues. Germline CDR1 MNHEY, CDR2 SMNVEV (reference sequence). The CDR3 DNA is TGTGCCAGCAGTTCGCACCAAGAGACCCAGTACTTC. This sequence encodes CASSSHQETQYF.

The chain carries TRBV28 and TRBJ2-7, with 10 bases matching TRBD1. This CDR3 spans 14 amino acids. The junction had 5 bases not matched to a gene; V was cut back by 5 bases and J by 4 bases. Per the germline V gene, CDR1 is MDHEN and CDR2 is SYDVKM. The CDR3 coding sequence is TGTGCCAGCAGTCTGACAGGGGGCTTATACGAGCAGTACTTC. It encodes CASSLTGGLYEQYF.

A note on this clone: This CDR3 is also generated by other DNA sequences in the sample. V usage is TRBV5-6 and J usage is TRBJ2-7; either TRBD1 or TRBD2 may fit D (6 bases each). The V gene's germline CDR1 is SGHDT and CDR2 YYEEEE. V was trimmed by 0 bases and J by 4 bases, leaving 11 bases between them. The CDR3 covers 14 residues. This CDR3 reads CASSLGSGAYEQYF. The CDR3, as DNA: TGTGCCAGCAGCTTGGGATCGGGGGCGTACGAGCAGTACTTC.

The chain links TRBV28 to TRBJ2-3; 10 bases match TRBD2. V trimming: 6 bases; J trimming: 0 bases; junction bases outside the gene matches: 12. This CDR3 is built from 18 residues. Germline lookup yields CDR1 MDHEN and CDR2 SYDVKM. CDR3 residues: CASSPIAGGIFSTDTQYF. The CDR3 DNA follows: TGTGCCAGCAGCCCTATAGCGGGAGGAATATTTAGCACAGATACGCAGTATTTT.

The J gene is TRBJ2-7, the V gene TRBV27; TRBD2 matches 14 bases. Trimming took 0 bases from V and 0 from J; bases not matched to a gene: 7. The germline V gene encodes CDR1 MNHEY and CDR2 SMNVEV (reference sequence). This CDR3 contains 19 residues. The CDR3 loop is CASSLSPRTSGRISYEQYF. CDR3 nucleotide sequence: TGTGCCAGCAGTTTATCACCCCGGACTAGCGGGAGGATCTCCTACGAGCAGTACTTC.

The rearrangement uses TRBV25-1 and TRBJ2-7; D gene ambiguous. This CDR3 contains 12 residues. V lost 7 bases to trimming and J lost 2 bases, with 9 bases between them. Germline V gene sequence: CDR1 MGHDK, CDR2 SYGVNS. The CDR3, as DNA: TGTGCCAGCATCGGTGGGACCTACGAGCAGTACTTC. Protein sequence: CASIGGTYEQYF.

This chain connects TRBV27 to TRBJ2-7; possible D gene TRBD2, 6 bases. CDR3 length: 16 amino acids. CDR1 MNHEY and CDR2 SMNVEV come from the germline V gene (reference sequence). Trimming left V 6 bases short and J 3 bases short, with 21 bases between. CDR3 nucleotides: TGTGCCAGCAGGAGAAAAGGGGAGGTAGCGGTCTACGAGCAGTACTTC. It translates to CASRRKGEVAVYEQYF.

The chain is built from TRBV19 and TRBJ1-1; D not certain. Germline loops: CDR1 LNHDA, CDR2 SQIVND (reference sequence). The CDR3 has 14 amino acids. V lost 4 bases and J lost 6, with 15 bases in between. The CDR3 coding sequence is TGTGCCAGTAGTAACCAAACACGGCTGGCTGAAGCTTTCTTT. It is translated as CASSNQTRLAEAFF.

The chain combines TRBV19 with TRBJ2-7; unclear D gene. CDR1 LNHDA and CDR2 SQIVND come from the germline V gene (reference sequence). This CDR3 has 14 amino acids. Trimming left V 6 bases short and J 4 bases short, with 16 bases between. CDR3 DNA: TGTGCCAGTAGCACTTTTAGTCATCCTTACGAGCAGTACTTC. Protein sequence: CASSTFSHPYEQYF.

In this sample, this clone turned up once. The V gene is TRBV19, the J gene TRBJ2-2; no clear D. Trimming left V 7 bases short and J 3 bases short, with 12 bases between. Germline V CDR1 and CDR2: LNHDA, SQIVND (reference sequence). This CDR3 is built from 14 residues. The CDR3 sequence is CASIVSLYTGELFF. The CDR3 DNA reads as TGTGCCAGTATAGTCTCACTTTACACCGGGGAGCTGTTTTTT.

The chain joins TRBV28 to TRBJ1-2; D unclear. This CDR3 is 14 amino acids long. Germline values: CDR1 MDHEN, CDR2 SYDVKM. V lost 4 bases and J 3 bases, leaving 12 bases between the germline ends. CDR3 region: CASSSLSRHYGYTF. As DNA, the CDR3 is TGTGCCAGCAGTTCCCTTTCGCGTCACTATGGCTACACCTTC.

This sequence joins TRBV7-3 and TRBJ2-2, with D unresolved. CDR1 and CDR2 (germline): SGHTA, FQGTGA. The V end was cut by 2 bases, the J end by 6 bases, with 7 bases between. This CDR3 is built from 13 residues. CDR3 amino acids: CASSLLGSGELFF. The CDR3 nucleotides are TGTGCCAGCAGCTTACTAGGTTCCGGGGAGCTGTTTTTT.